This T cell receptor (beta chain) is from a study of blood T cell repertoires in COVID-19. Assay: immunoSEQ multiplex PCR; the TCRdb copy retains only in-frame clones and omits some. The sample carries approximately 350,000 clones, about 93% recorded once. The V segment lost 1 base and the J segment 7 bases; nucleotides outside the gene matches: 11. The CDR3 length is 16 residues. CDR1 and CDR2 (germline): SEHNR, FQNEAQ (reference sequence). This chain uses TRBV7-9 with TRBJ2-7, with TRBD1 matching 9 bases. The TCR was taken from a woman under 30 who had recovered from COVID-19. Sample: peripheral blood. CDR3 coding DNA: TGTGCCAGCAGCTTAGACGCGGGACAGGGTCGTGTGGAGCAGTACGTC. Amino acid sequence: CASSLDAGQGRVEQYV.